This is a list of T cell receptor beta chains from one sample in a study of T cell repertoires in cytomegalovirus infection. TCRdb processed the reads anew with MiXCR; each CDR3 protein has one entry. This table holds around 440,000 distinct CDR3 sequences, approximately 10% found once. Source material: PBMCs. The source is a human donor in good health (CMV status not recorded). Some clones in this sample may be carry-over from other donors' samples. Both conserved end residues are part of each CDR3.

j_gene,len,v_gene,CDR3aa
TRBJ2-2,14,TRBV6-1,CASWDRENTGELFF
TRBJ2-1,17,TRBV28,CASSFFGGRLSYNEQFF
TRBJ1-2,12,TRBV2,CASRVDGYGYTF
TRBJ2-2,14,TRBV10-3,CAISGAGGTGELFF
TRBJ2-1,14,TRBV30,CASTGTSDHNEQFF
TRBJ2-7,15,TRBV7-9,CASSPLASGLYEQYF
TRBJ2-5,17,TRBV7-3,CASSLNSGVYSQETQYF
TRBJ2-3,12,TRBV6-2/TRBV6-3,CASSYTRDTQYF
TRBJ2-1,13,TRBV14,CASSQVRYNEQFF
TRBJ1-3,14,TRBV4-1,CASSQSDAGNTIYF
TRBJ1-2,13,TRBV11-2,CASSIGTSYGYTF
TRBJ2-4,17,TRBV5-6,CASSLRRGRGGKNIQYF
TRBJ2-5,17,TRBV7-2,CASSLVLPGRGQETQYF
TRBJ2-7,15,TRBV11-2,CASSSTGSSSYEQYF
TRBJ1-2,13,TRBV30,CAWSGGQQRGYTF
TRBJ2-1,15,TRBV6-5,CASSYSIGRDNEQFF
TRBJ2-3,17,TRBV5-6,CASREILRGRSTDTQYF
TRBJ2-3,16,TRBV19,CASSSLLAGSTDTQYF
TRBJ2-7,15,TRBV6-2/TRBV6-3,CASSLPADRSYEQYF
TRBJ1-2,15,TRBV14,CASSHGTGISYGYTF
TRBJ1-1,14,TRBV6-1,CASRETGGNTEAFF
TRBJ2-7,12,TRBV29-1,CSVEALPREQYF
TRBJ1-4,13,TRBV6-6,CASSRQGDEKLFF
TRBJ1-1,15,TRBV15,CATSREAGMNTEAFF
TRBJ2-3,19,TRBV7-8,CASRLPGQGQYLGTDTQYF
TRBJ1-1,15,TRBV3-1,CASSQDGGLGTEAFF
TRBJ2-5,15,TRBV5-1,CASSLNEGRGETQYF
TRBJ2-7,15,TRBV19,CASRTSGGEVYEQYF